This T cell receptor (beta chain) was recorded in a study of cytomegalovirus exposure and HLA in healthy donors. Study conclusions and caveats: The dataset shows that most TCR sequences were rare, while some public TCRs occurred in many donors.

The V gene end was trimmed by 6 bases and the J gene end by 4 bases; junction bases not matched to a gene: 5. Germline V lookup: CDR1 SNHLY, CDR2 FYNNEI. The CDR3 spans 13 residues. All the people who gave samples were healthy bone marrow donors. Each donor was nominally healthy when sampled (though unrecorded immune exposures were likely). PCR was performed using 60 Vbeta and 13 Jbeta primers. Profiling relied on immunoSEQ multiplex PCR, and the TCRdb table lists in-frame clones only, not all of them. The repertoire holds 150,000 to 200,000 clones, with approximately 78% as singletons. To note about this clone: Its antigen remains unknown.

The clonotype comes from a woman between 45 and 60 years old in good health and CMV-seropositive. Source material: PBMCs. The J gene is TRBJ1-2, the V gene TRBV2, with 7 bases fitting TRBD1. Here the CDR3 DNA reads TGTGCCAGCAGCTCCGGGACAGCCTATGGCTACACCTTC. It translates to CASSSGTAYGYTF. Based on the CDR3 plus reference TRBV2 and TRBJ1-2, the full variable domain is EPEVTQTPSHQVTQMGQEVILRCVPISNHLYFYWYRQILGQKVEFLVSFYNNEISEKSEIFDDQFSVERPDGSNFTLKIRSTKLEDSAMYFCASSSGTAYGYTFGSGTRLTVV.